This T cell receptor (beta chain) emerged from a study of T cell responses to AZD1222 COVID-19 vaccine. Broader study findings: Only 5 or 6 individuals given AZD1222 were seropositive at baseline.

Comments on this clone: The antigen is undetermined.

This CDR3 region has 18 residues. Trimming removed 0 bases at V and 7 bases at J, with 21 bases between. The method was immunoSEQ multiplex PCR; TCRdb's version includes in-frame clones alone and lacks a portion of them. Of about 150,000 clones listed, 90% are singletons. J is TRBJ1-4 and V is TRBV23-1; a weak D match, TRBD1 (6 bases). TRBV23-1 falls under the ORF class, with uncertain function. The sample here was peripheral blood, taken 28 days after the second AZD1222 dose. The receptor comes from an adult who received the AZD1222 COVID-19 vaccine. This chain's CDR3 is CASSQSIFGLWGREKLFF. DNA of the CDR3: TGCGCCAGCAGTCAATCGATCTTTGGACTCTGGGGGCGTGAAAAACTGTTTTTT.